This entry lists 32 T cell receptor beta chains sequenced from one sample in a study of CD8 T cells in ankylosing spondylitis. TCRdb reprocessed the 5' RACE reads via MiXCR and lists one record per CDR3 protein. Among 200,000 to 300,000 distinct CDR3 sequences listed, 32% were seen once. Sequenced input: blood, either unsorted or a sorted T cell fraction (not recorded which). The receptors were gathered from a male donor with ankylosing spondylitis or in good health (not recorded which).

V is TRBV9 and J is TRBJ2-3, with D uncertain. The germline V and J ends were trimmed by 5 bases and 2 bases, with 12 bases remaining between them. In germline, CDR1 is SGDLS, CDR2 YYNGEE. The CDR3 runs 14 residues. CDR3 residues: CASRGAFDTDTQYF. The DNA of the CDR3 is TGTGCCAGCAGAGGAGCGTTTGACACAGATACGCAGTATTTT.

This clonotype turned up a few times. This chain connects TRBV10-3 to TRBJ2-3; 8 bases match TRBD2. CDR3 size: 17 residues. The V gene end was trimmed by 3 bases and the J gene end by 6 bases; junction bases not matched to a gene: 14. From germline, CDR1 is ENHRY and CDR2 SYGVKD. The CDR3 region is CAISDPKTSAPGDTQYF. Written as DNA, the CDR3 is TGTGCCATCAGTGACCCAAAGACTAGCGCCCCAGGCGATACGCAGTATTTT.

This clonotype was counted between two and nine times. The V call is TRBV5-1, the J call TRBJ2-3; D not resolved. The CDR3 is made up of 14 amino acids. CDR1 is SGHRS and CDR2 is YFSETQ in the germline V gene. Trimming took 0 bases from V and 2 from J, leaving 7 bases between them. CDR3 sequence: CASSLGGFTDTQYF. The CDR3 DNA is TGCGCCAGCAGCTTGGGGGGTTTCACAGATACGCAGTATTTT.

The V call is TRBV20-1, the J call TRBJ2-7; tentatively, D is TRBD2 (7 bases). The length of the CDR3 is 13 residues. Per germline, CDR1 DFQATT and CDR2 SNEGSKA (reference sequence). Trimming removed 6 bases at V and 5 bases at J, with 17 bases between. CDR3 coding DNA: TGCAGTGCCGGCAGAGGGGGGGGAGACGAGCAGTACTTC. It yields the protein CSAGRGGGDEQYF.

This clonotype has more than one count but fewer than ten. CDR3 nucleotides: TGCGCCAGCAGCTTGGGCTTTGGGGGCCAGGGCACTGAAGCTTTCTTT. Protein: CASSLGFGGQGTEAFF. The V gene is TRBV5-1, the J gene TRBJ1-1; possibly TRBD1 for D (6 bases). The CDR3 is 16 amino acids. Looked up from germline, CDR1 is SGHRS and CDR2 is YFSETQ. Between the trimmed V and J ends, which lost 0 bases and 4 bases, there was a span of 16 bases.

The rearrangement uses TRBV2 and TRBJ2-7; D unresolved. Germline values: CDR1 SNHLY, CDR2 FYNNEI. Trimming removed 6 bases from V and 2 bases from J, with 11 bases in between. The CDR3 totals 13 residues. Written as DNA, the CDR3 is TGTGCCAGCAGCGCACAGAGAACCTACGAGCAGTACTTC. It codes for CASSAQRTYEQYF.

The CDR3 coding sequence is TGTGCCAGCAGTTTGGGGGCAGGGGAGACCTACGAGCAGTACTTC. It specifies CASSLGAGETYEQYF. V usage is TRBV12-3 or TRBV12-4 and J usage is TRBJ2-7; a weak D match, TRBD1 (6 bases). The CDR3 contains 15 residues. Between the trimmed V and J ends, which lost 3 bases and 2 bases, there was a span of 14 bases.

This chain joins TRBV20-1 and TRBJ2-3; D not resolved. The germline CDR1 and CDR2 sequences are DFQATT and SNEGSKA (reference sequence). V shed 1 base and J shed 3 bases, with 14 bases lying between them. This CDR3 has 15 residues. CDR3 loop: CSARVTYTATDTQYF. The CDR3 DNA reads TGCAGTGCTAGAGTGACTTACACAGCAACAGATACGCAGTATTTT.

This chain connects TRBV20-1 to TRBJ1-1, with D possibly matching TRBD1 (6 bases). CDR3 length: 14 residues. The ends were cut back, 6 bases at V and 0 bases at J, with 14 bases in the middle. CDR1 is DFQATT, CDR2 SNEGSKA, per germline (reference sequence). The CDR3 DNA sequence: TGCAGTGCCGCGATGGGGGGCATGAACACTGAAGCTTTCTTT. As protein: CSAAMGGMNTEAFF.

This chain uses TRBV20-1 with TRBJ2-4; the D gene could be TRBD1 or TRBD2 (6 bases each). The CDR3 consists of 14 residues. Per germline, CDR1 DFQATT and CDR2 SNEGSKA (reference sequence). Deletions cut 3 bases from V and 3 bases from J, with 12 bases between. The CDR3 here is CSASIGGVKNIQYF. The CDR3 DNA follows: TGCAGTGCTAGCATCGGGGGCGTCAAAAACATTCAGTACTTC.

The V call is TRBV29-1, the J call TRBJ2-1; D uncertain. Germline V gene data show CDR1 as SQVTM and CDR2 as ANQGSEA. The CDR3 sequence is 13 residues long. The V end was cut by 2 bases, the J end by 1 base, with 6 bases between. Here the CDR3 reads CSVELQSYNEQFF. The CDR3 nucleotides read TGCAGCGTTGAATTACAGTCCTACAATGAGCAGTTCTTC.

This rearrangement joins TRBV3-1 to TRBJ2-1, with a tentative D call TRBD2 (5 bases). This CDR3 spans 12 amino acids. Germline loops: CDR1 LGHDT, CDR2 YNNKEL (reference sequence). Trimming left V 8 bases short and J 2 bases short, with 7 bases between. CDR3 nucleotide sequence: TGTGCCAGCGCCGGGACCTACAATGAGCAGTTCTTC. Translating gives CASAGTYNEQFF.

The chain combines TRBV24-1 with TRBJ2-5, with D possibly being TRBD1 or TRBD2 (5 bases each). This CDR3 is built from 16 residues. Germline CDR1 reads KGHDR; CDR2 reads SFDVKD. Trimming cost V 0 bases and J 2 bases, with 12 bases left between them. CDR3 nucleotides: TGTGCCACCAGTGATTTGGGGACGGGGAAGCAAGAGACCCAGTACTTC. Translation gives CATSDLGTGKQETQYF.

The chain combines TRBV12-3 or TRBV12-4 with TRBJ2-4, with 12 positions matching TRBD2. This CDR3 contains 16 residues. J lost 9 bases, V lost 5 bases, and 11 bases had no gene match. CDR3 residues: CASSLRLAGAPGIQYF. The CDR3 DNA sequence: TGTGCCAGCAGTCTTCGACTAGCGGGGGCACCTGGCATTCAGTACTTC.

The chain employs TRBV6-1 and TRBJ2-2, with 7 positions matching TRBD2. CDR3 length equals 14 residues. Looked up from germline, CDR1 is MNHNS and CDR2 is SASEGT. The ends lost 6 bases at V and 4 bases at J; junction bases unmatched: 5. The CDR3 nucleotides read TGTGCCAGCAGGCCGTCGGGGGGCACCGGGGAGCTGTTTTTT. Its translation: CASRPSGGTGELFF.

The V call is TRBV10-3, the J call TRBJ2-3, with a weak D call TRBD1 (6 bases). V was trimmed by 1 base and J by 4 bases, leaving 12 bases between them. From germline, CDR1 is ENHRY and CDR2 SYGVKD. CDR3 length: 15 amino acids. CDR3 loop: CAISELGARSDTQYF. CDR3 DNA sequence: TGTGCCATCAGTGAGTTGGGGGCCAGGTCAGATACGCAGTATTTT.

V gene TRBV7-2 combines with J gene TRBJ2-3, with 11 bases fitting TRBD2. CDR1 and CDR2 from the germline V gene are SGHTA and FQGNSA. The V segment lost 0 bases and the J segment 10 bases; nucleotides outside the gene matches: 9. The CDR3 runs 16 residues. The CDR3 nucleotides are TGTGCCAGCAGCTTAGCCGTAGCGGGGGGGCCGGGGGCGCAGTATTTT. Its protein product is CASSLAVAGGPGAQYF.

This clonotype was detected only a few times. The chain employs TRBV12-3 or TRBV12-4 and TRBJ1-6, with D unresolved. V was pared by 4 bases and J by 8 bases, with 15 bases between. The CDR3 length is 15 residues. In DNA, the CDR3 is TGTGCCAGCAGTTCCTCGAGCCATGGGGATTCACCCCTCCACTTT. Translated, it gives CASSSSSHGDSPLHF.

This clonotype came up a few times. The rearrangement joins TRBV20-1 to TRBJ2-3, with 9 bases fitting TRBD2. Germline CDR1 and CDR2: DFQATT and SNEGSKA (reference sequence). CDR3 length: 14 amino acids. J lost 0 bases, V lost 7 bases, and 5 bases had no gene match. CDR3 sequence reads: CSVGGGVSTDTQYF. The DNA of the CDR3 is TGCAGTGTTGGCGGGGGGGTCAGCACAGATACGCAGTATTTT.

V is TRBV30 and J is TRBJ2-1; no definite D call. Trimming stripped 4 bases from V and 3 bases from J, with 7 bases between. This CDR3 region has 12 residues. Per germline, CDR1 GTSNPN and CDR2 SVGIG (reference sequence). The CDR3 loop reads CAWTGGYNEQFF. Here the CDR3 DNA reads TGTGCCTGGACAGGTGGCTACAATGAGCAGTTCTTC. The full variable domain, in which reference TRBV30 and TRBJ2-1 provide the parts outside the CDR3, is SQTIHQWPATLVQPVGSPLSLECTVEGTSNPNLYWYRQAAGRGLQLLFYSVGIGQISSEVPQNLSASRPQDRQFILSSKKLLLSDSGFYLCAWTGGYNEQFFGPGTRLTVL.

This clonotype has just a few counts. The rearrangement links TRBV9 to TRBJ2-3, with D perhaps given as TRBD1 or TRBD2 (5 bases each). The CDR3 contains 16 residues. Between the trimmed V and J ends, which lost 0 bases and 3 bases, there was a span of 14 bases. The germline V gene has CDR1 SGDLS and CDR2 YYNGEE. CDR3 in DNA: TGTGCCAGCAGCGTAGGGGATCTGAGGGGTACAGATACGCAGTATTTT. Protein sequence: CASSVGDLRGTDTQYF.

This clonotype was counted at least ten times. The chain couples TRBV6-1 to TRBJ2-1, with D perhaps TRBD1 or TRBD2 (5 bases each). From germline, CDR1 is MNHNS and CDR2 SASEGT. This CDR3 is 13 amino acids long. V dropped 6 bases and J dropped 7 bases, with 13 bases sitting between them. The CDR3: CASRRQGVNEQFF. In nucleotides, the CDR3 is TGTGCCAGCAGGCGCCAGGGAGTGAATGAGCAGTTCTTC.

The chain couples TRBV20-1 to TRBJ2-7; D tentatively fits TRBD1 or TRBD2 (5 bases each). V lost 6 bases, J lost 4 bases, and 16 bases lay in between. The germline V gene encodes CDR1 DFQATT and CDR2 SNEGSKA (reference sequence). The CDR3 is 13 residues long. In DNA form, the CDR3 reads TGCAGTGCCGAGAGGGTGAGGGGTTACGAGCAGTACTTC. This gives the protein CSAERVRGYEQYF.

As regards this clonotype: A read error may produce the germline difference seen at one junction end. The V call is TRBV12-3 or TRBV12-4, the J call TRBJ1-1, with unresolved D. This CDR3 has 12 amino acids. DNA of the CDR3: TGTACCAGCAGGTACATGAACACTGAAGCTTTCTTT. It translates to CTSRYMNTEAFF.

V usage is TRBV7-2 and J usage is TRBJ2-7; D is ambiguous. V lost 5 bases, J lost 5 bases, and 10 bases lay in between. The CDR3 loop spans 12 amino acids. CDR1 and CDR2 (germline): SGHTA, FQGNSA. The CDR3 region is CASSPVPDEQYF. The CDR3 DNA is TGTGCCAGCAGCCCCGTCCCCGACGAGCAGTACTTC.

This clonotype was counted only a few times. CDR3 in DNA: TGCAGCGTTGAGTTGGACAGTTACAATGAGCAGTTCTTC. Protein sequence: CSVELDSYNEQFF. J is TRBJ2-1 and V is TRBV29-1; a possible D gene is TRBD1 (6 bases). Germline V gene data show CDR1 as SQVTM and CDR2 as ANQGSEA. Trimming stripped 3 bases from V and 4 bases from J, with 10 bases between. The CDR3 is 13 residues long.

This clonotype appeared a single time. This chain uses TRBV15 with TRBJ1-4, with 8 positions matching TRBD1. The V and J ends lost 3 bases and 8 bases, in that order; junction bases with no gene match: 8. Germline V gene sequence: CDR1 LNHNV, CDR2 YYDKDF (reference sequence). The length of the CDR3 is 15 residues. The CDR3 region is CATSSSRTGREKLFF. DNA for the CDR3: TGTGCCACCAGCAGCTCGAGGACAGGGAGAGAAAAACTGTTTTTT.

The CDR3 region is CASSLPLGVGTDTQYF. CDR3 DNA sequence: TGTGCCAGCAGTCTCCCCCTAGGGGTAGGCACAGATACGCAGTATTTT. V and J are TRBV12-3 or TRBV12-4 and TRBJ2-3; D might be TRBD1 (5 bases). V was cut by 5 bases and J by 1 base, with 16 bases left in between. This CDR3 has 16 residues.

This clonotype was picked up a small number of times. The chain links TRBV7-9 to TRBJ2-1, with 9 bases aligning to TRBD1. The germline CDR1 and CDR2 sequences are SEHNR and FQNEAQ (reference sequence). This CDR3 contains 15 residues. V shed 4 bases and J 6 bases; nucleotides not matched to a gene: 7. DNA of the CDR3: TGTGCCAGCAGCTCGGGCGGGACAGGGTCCAATGAGCAGTTCTTC. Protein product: CASSSGGTGSNEQFF.

Here the CDR3 DNA reads TGCAGCGCAAGGGACAGCACAAACACTGAAGCTTTCTTT. Translating gives CSARDSTNTEAFF. The chain is built from TRBV29-1 and TRBJ1-1, with 7 bases matching TRBD1. V lost 7 bases and J lost 2; bases outside the gene matches: 7. The CDR3 covers 13 residues. Germline CDR1 SQVTM, CDR2 ANQGSEA.

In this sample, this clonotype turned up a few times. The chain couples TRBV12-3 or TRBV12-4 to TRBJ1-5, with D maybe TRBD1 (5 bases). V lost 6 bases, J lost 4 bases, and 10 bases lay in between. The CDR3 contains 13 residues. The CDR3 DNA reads TGTGCCAGCAGCTTGACAGAGAATCAGCCCCAGCATTTT. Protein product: CASSLTENQPQHF.

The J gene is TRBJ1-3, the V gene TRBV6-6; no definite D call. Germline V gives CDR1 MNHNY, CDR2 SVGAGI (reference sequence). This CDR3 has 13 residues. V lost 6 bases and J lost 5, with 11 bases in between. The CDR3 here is CASSLRDRNTIYF. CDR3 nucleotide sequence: TGTGCCAGCAGCCTCAGAGACAGAAACACCATATATTTT.